The clone carrying this TCR beta chain was seen ten or more times. Participants came from roughly 24 US areas, aged roughly 18 to 95 years. The study assigned cohorts using participant-reported clinical history. This entry belongs to a study of blood T cell repertoires in COVID-19. Across the study: T cells, B-cell-depleted T cells, or PBMCs provided the cDNA or gDNA that served as material.

V gave up 6 bases and J gave up 0 bases, with 18 bases separating them. This CDR3 region has 17 residues. The germline V gene has CDR1 MNHEY and CDR2 SMNVEV (reference sequence). Per the authors' pipeline: Reference gene primers were amplified, and this amplification served to estimate nucleated cell counts. Sequencing used immunoSEQ multiplex PCR; TCRdb keeps in-frame clones, though not all of them. From that table come the V and J calls and clone size; the DNA was used to work out D and trimming. This table holds 200,000 to 300,000 clones, 88% found once. The sequenced material came from PBMCs or T cells enriched from blood (not recorded which). This sequence originates from a woman in her thirties or forties with acute COVID-19. The J gene is TRBJ2-1, the V gene TRBV27; tentatively, D is TRBD1 (6 bases). CDR3 DNA: TGTGCCAGCAGCTCGGGTGGGGGCGGAAGCTCCTACAATGAGCAGTTCTTC. Translated: CASSSGGGGSSYNEQFF.